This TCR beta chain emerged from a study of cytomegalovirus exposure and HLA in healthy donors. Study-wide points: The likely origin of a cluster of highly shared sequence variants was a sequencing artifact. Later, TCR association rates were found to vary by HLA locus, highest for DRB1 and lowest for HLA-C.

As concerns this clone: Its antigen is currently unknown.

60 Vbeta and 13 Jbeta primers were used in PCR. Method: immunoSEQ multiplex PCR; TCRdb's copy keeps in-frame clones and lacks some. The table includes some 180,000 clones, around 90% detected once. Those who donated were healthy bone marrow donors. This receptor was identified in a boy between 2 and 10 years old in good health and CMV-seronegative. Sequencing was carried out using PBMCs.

This chain's CDR3 is CASSLKGPPQHF. CDR3 in DNA: TGTGCCAGCAGCTTAAAGGGGCCGCCCCAGCATTTT. The J gene is TRBJ1-5, the V gene TRBV7-2; tentatively, D is TRBD1 (5 bases). Germline CDR1 is SGHTA and CDR2 is FQGNSA. This CDR3 comprises 12 residues. Between the trimmed V and J ends, which lost 2 bases and 9 bases, there was a span of 8 bases.